This T cell receptor (beta chain) was found in a study of cytomegalovirus exposure and HLA in healthy donors. At the level of the study: Around 87 million unique TCRs, all from HLA-typed donors, were included in an early release of the data.

Of note for this clone: What it binds is not known.

Germline-derived CDR1 and CDR2 are MNHNS and SASEGT. V lost 2 bases and J 4 bases, leaving 14 bases between the germline ends. The CDR3 contains 15 residues. Findings and caveats of the study: Immune exposure was documented only through CMV serostatus.

It was with 60 Vbeta and 13 Jbeta primers that the PCR ran. Sequenced by immunoSEQ multiplex PCR; TCRdb stores in-frame clones only, minus some. The sample carries 100,000 to 150,000 clones, around 80% recorded once. V and J are TRBV6-1 and TRBJ1-1; D perhaps matches TRBD1 (6 bases). This TCR came from a young man in good health and CMV-seronegative. The specimen sequenced was PBMCs. The CDR3 DNA reads TGTGCCAGCAGTGAACTTGTGGGGGCTGTCACTGAAGCTTTCTTT. Its translation: CASSELVGAVTEAFF.